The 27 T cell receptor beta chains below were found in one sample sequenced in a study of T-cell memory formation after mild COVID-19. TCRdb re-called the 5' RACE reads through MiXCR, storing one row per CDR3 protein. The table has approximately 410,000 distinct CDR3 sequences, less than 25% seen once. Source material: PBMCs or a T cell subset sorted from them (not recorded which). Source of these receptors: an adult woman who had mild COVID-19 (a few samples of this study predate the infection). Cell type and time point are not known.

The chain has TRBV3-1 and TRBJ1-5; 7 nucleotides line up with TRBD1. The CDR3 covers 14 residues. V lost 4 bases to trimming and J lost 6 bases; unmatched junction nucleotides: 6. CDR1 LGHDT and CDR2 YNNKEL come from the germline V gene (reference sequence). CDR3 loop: CASSRRGHGQPQHF. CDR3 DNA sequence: TGTGCCAGCAGCCGAAGGGGGCATGGTCAGCCCCAGCATTTT.

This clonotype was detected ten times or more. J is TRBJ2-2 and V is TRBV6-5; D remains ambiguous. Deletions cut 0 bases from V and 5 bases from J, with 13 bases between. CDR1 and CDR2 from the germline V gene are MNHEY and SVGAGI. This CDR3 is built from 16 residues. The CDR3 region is CASSYSDPGWTGELFF. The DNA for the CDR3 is TGTGCCAGCAGTTACTCTGACCCTGGATGGACCGGGGAGCTGTTTTTT.

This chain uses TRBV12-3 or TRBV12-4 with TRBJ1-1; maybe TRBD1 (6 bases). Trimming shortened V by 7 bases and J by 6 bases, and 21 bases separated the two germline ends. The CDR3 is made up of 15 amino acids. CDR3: CASTLGRGGLAEAFF. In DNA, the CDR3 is TGTGCCAGCACCCTAGGGAGGGGGGGTTTGGCTGAAGCTTTCTTT.

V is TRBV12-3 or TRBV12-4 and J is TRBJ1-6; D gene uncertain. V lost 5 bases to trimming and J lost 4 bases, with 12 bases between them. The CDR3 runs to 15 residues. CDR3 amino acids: CASSLDGYYNSPLHF. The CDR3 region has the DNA TGTGCCAGCAGTCTAGACGGATATTATAATTCACCCCTCCACTTT.

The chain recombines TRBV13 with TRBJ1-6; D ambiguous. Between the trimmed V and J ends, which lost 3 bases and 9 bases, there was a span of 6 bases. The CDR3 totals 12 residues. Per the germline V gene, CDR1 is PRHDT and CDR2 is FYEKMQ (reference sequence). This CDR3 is CASSFLTSPLHF. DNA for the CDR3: TGTGCCAGCAGCTTCCTGACTTCACCCCTCCACTTT.

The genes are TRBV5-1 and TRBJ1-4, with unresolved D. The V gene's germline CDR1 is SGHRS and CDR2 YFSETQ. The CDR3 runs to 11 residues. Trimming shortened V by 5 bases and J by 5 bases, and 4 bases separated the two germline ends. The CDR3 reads CASSNNEKLFF. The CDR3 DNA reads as TGCGCCAGCAGTAACAATGAAAAACTGTTTTTT.

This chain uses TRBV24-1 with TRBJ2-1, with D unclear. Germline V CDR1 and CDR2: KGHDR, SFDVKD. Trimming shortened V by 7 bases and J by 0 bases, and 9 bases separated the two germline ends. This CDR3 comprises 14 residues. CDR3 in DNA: TGTGCCACCAGCTACCCCGGCTCCTACAATGAGCAGTTCTTC. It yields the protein CATSYPGSYNEQFF.

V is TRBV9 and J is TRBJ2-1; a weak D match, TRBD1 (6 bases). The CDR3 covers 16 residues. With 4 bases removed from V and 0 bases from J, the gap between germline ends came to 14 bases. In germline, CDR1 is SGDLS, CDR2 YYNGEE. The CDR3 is CASSRGTTSSYNEQFF. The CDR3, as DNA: TGTGCCAGCAGCAGGGGGACCACGAGCTCCTACAATGAGCAGTTCTTC.

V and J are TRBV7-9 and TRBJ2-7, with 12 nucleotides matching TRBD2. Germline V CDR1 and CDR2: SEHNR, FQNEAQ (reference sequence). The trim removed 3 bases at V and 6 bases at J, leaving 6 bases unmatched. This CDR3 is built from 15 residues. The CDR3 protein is CASSLGLAGTREQYF. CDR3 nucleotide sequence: TGTGCCAGCAGCTTGGGACTAGCGGGCACCCGCGAGCAGTACTTC.

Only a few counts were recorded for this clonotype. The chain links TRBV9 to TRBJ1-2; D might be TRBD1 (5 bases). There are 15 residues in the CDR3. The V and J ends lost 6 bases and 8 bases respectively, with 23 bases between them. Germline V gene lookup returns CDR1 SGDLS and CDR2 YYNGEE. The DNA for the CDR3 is TGTGCCAGCACCGAACATCCAGGGACGGGTCGGGGCTACACCTTC. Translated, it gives CASTEHPGTGRGYTF.

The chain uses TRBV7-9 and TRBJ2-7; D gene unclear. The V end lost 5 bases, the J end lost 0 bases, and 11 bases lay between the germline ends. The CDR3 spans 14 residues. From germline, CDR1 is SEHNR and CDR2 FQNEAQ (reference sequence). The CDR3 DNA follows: TGTGCCAGCAGCACCCAAACGGGCTCCTACGAGCAGTACTTC. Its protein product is CASSTQTGSYEQYF.

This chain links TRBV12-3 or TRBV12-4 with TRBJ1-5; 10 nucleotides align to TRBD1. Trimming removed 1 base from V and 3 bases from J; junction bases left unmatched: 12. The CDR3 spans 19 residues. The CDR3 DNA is TGTGCCAGCAGTTTAGGTCTGTGGGCCGGGACAGGGGACAATCAGCCCCAGCATTTT. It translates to CASSLGLWAGTGDNQPQHF.

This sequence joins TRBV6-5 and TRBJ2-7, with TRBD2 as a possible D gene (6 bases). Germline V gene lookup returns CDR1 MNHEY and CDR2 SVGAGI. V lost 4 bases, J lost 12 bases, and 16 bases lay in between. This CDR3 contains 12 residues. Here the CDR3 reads CASSFFSGGPYF. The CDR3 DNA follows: TGTGCCAGCAGTTTTTTTAGCGGTGGGCCGTACTTC.

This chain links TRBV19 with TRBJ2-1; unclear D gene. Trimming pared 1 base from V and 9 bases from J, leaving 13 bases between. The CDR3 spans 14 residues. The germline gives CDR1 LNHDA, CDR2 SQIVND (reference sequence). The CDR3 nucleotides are TGTGCCAGTAGTATAGGTGGCAGGTCCAGTGAGCAGTTCTTC. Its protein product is CASSIGGRSSEQFF.

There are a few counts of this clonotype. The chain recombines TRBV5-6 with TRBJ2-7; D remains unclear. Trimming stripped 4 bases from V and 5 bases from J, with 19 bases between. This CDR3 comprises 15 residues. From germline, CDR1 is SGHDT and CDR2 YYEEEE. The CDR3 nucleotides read TGTGCCAGCAGCCCGGGTTCTATAGTGTCTAACGAGCAGTACTTC. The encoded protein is CASSPGSIVSNEQYF.

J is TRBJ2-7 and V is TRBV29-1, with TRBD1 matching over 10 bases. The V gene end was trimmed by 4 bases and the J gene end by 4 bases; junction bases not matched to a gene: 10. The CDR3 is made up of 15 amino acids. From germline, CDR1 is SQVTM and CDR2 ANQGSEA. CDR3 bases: TGCAGCGTTGTGGTGTCGGGACAGGGGAATTACGAGCAGTACTTC. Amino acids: CSVVVSGQGNYEQYF.

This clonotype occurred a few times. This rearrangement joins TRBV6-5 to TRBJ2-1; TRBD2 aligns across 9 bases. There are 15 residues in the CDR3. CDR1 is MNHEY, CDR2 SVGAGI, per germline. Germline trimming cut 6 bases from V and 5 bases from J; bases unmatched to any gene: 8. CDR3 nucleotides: TGTGCCAGCAGGGGGACTAGCAGCGAGGACAATGAGCAGTTCTTC. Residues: CASRGTSSEDNEQFF.

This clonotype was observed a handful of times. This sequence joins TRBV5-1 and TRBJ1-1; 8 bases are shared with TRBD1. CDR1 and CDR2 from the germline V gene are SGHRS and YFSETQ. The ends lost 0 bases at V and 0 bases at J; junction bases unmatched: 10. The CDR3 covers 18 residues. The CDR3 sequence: CASSLGWTGSGVNTEAFF. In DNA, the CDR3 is TGCGCCAGCAGCTTGGGATGGACAGGGTCTGGGGTGAACACTGAAGCTTTCTTT. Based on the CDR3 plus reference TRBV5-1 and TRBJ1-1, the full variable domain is KAGVTQTPRYLIKTRGQQVTLSCSPISGHRSVSWYQQTPGQGLQFLFEYFSETQRNKGNFPGRFSGRQFSNSRSEMNVSTLELGDSALYLCASSLGWTGSGVNTEAFFGQGTRLTVV.

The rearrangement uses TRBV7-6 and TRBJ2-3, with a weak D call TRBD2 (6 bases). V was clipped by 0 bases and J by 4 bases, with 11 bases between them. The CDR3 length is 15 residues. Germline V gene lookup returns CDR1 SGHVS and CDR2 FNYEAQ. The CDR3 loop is CASSLARGSPDTQYF. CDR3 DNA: TGTGCCAGCAGCTTAGCGCGGGGATCCCCAGATACGCAGTATTTT. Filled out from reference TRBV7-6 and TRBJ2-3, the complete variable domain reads GAGVSQSPRYKVTKRGQDVALRCDPISGHVSLYWYRQALGQGPEFLTYFNYEAQQDKSGLPNDRFSAERPEGSISTLTIQRTEQRDSAMYRCASSLARGSPDTQYFGPGTRLTVL.

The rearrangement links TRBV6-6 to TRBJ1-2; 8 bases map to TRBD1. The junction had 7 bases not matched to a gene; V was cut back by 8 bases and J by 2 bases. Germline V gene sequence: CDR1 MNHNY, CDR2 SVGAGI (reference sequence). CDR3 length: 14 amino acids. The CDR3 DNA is TGTGCCAGCCGAGGACAGGGTCCGAACTATGGCTACACCTTC. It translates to CASRGQGPNYGYTF.

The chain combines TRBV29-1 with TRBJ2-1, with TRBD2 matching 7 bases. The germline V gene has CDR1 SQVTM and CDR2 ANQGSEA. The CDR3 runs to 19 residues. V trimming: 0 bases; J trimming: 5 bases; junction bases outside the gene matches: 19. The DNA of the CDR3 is TGCAGCGTTGAAGAACTTTCGCCTAGCTCCTTGGGGGGGGACAATGAGCAGTTCTTC. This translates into CSVEELSPSSLGGDNEQFF.

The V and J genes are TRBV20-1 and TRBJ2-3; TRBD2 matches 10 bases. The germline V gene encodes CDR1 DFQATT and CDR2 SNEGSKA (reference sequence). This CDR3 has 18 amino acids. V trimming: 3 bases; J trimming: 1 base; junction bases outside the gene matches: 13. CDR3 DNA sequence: TGCAGTGCTAGCCCCGAGGTGGCTAGCGGGGGACGCACAGATACGCAGTATTTT. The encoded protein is CSASPEVASGGRTDTQYF.

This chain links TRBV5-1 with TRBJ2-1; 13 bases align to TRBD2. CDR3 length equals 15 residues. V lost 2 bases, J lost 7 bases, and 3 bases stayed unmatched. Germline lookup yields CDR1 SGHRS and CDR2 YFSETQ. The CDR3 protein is CASSFRTSGGNEQFF. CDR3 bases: TGCGCCAGCAGCTTCAGGACTAGCGGGGGTAATGAGCAGTTCTTC.

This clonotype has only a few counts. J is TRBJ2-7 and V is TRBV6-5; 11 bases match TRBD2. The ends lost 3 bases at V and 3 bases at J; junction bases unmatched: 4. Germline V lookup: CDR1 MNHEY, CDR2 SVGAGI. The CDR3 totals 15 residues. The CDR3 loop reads CASSYSGLADYEQYF. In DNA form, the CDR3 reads TGTGCCAGCAGTTATTCGGGACTAGCGGACTACGAGCAGTACTTC.

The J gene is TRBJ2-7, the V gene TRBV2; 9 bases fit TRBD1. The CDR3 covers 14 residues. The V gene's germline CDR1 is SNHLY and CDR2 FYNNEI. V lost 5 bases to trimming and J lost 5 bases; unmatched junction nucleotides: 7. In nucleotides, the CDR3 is TGTGCCAGCAGTTCGGACAGGGGTGCCGACGAGCAGTACTTC. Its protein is CASSSDRGADEQYF.

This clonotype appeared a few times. The CDR3 region is CASSAHDSGEDTQYF. The DNA for the CDR3 is TGCGCCAGCAGCGCCCACGACAGCGGTGAGGATACGCAGTATTTT. This chain links TRBV5-1 with TRBJ2-3, with D possibly being TRBD1 or TRBD2 (5 bases each). The length of the CDR3 is 15 residues. V was pared by 4 bases and J by 6 bases, with 18 bases between. Germline V gene lookup returns CDR1 SGHRS and CDR2 YFSETQ.

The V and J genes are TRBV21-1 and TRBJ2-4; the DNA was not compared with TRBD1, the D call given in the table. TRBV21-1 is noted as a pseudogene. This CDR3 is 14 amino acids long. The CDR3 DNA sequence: TGTGCCAGCACCCCACGGGATCCCAAAAACATTCAGTACTTC. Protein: CASTPRDPKNIQYF.